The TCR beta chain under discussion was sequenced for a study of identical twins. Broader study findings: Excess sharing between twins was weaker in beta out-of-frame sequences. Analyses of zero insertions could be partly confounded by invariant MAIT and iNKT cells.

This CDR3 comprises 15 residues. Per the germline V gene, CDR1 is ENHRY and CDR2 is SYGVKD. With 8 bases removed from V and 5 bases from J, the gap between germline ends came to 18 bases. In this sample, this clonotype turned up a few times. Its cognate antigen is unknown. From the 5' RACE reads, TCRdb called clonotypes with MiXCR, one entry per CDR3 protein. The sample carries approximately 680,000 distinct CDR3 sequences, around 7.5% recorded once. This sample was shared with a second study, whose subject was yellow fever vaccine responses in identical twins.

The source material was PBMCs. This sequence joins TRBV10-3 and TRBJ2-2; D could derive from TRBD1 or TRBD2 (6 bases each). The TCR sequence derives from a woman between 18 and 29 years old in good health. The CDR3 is CAIGGIRGRTGELFF. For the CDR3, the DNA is TGTGCCATCGGGGGGATCAGGGGCCGAACCGGGGAGCTGTTTTTT.